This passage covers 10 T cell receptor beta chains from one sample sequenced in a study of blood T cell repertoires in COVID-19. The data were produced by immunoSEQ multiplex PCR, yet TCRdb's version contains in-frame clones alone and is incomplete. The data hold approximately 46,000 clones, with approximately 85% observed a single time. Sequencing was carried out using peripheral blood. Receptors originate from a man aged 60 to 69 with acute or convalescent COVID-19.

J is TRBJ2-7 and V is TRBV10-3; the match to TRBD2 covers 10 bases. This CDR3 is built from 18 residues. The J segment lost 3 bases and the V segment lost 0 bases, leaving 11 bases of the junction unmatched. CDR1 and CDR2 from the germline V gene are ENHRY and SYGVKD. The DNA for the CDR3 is TGTGCCATCAGTGAGTCAAGGGGCCCTAGCGGGAGTGTCTACGAGCAGTACTTC. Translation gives CAISESRGPSGSVYEQYF.

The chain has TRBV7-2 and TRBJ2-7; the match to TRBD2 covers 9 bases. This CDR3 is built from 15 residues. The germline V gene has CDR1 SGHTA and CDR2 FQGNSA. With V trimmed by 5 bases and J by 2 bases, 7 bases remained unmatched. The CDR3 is CASSRRTSEAYEQYF. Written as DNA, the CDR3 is TGTGCCAGCAGCCGTCGGACTAGCGAGGCCTACGAGCAGTACTTC.

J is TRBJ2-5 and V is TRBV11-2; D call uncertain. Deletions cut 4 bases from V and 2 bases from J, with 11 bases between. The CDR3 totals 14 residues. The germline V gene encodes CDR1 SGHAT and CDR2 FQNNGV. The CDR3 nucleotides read TGTGCCAGCAGCTCCCAACCCAGTCAAGAGACCCAGTACTTC. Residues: CASSSQPSQETQYF.

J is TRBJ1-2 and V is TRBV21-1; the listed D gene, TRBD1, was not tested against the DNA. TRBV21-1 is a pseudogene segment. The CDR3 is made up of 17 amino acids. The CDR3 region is CASSKVSWTGANYGYTF. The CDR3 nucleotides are TGTGCCAGCAGCAAAGTGTCTTGGACAGGGGCTAACTATGGCTACACCTTC.

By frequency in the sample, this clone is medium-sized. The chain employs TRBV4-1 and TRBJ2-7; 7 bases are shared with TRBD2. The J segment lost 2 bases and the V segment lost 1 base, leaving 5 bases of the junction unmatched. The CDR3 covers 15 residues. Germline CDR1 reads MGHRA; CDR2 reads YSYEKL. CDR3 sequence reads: CASSQGQGGTYEQYF. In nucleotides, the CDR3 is TGCGCCAGCAGCCAAGGTCAGGGAGGGACCTACGAGCAGTACTTC.

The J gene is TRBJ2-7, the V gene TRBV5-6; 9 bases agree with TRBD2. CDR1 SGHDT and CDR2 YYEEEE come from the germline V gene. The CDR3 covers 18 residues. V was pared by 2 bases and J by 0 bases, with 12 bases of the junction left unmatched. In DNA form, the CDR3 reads TGTGCCAGCAGCTTCACGGTCGGGCGACTAGCGGCCTCCTACGAGCAGTACTTC. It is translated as CASSFTVGRLAASYEQYF. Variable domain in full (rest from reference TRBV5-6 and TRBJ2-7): DAGVTQSPTHLIKTRGQQVTLRCSPKSGHDTVSWYQQALGQGPQFIFQYYEEEERQRGNFPDRFSGHQFPNYSSELNVNALLLGDSALYLCASSFTVGRLAASYEQYFGPGTRLTVT.

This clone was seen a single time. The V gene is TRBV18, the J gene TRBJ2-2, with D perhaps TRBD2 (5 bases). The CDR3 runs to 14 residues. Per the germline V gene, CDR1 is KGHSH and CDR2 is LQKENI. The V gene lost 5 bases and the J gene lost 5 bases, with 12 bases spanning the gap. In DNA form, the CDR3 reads TGTGCCAGCTCATCCACTTCGGGGACCGGGGAGCTGTTTTTT. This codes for CASSSTSGTGELFF.

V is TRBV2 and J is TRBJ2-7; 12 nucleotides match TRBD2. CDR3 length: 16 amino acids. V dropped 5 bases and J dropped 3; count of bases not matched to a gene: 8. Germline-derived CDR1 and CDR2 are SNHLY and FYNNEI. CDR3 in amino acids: CASSLAGGPGDYEQYF. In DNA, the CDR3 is TGTGCCAGCAGTCTAGCGGGAGGGCCGGGAGACTACGAGCAGTACTTC.

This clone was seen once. CDR3 in DNA: TGTGCCAGCAGCTTAGGTTCCGGTACCTACGAGCAGTACTTC. It specifies CASSLGSGTYEQYF. This chain joins TRBV7-2 and TRBJ2-7, with D hard to call. Germline-derived CDR1 and CDR2 are SGHTA and FQGNSA. The length of the CDR3 is 14 residues. Trimming took 1 base from V and 2 from J, leaving 9 bases between them.

CDR3 sequence: CASSALGGADIQYF. DNA of the CDR3: TGCGCCAGCAGCGCCCTAGGAGGGGCGGACATTCAGTACTTC. The J gene is TRBJ2-4, the V gene TRBV5-1, with D maybe TRBD2 (6 bases). The germline V gene has CDR1 SGHRS and CDR2 YFSETQ. The CDR3 has 14 amino acids. V lost 4 bases, J lost 8 bases, and 16 bases lay in between.